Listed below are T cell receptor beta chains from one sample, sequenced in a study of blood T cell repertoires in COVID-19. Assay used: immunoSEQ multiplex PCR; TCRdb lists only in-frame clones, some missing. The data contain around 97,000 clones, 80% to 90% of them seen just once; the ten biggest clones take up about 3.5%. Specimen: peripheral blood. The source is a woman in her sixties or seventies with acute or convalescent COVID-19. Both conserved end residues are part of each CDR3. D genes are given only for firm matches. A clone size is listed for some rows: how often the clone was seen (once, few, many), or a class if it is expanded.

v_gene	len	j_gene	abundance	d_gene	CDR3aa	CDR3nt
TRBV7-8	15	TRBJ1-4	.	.	CASSLDASLEEKLFF	TGTGCCAGCAGCTTAGACGCCAGTCTAGAAGAAAAACTGTTTTTT
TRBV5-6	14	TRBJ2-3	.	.	CASSSGQVTDTQYF	TGTGCCAGCAGCTCCGGACAAGTCACAGATACGCAGTATTTT
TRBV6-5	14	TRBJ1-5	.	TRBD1	CASRLDRGNQPQHF	TGTGCCAGTCGACTGGACAGGGGGAATCAGCCCCAGCATTTT
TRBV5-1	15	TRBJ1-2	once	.	CASSLEAGALDGYTF	TGCGCCAGCAGCTTGGAGGCAGGCGCACTGGATGGCTACACCTTC
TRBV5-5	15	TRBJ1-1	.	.	CASSLARAGITEAFF	TGTGCCAGCAGCTTGGCCCGGGCAGGGATCACTGAAGCTTTCTTT
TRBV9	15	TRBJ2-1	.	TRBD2	CASSGTGTSNNEQFF	TGTGCCAGCAGCGGAACCGGGACTAGTAACAATGAGCAGTTCTTC
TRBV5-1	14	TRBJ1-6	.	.	CASSLAAGFGPLHF	TGCGCCAGCAGCTTGGCCGCAGGCTTTGGCCCCCTCCACTTT
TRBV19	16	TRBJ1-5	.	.	CASSMGVGQGGQPQHF	TGTGCCAGTAGTATGGGTGTCGGGCAGGGTGGGCAGCCCCAGCATTTT
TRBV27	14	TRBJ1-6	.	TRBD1	CASRLGTGNSPLHF	TGTGCCAGCAGGTTAGGGACAGGGAATTCACCCCTCCACTTT
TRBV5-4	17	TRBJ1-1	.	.	CASYSGAAGNGNTEAFF	TGTGCCAGCTATTCAGGGGCCGCCGGAAACGGGAACACTGAAGCTTTCTTT
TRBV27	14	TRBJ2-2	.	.	CASMYYSNTGELFF	TGTGCCAGCATGTACTACTCGAACACCGGGGAGCTGTTTTTT
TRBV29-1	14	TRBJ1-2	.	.	CSVSPGSLKYGYTF	TGCAGCGTTTCCCCGGGGTCCCTGAAGTATGGCTACACCTTC
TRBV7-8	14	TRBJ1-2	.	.	CASSLGESNYGYTF	TGTGCCAGCAGCTTAGGGGAGTCTAACTATGGCTACACCTTC
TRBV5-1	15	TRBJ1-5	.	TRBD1	CASSIGTGQGQPQHF	TGCGCCAGCAGCATCGGGACAGGGCAAGGTCAGCCCCAGCATTTT
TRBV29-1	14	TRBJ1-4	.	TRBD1	CSVARDRGPEKLFF	TGCAGCGTAGCCCGGGACAGGGGGCCTGAAAAACTGTTTTTT
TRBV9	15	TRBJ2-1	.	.	CASSVAGANYNEQFF	TGTGCCAGCAGCGTAGCAGGGGCTAACTACAATGAGCAGTTCTTC
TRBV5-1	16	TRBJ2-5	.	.	CASSLSRLNPEETQYF	TGCGCCAGCAGCTTGAGTCGCCTAAATCCCGAAGAGACCCAGTACTTC
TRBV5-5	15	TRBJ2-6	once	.	CASSLASSGANVLTF	TGTGCCAGCAGCTTGGCTTCCTCTGGGGCCAACGTCCTGACTTTC
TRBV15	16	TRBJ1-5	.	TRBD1	CATSRDSRTGDQPQHF	TGTGCCACCAGCAGAGATTCCCGGACAGGTGATCAGCCCCAGCATTTT
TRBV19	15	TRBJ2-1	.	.	CASSISSGYYNEQFF	TGTGCCAGTAGTATATCGAGCGGGTACTACAATGAGCAGTTCTTC
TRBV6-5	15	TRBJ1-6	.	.	CASNSGGGGNSPLHF	TGTGCCAGCAATTCCGGTGGGGGGGGAAATTCACCCCTCCACTTT